The source of this T cell receptor beta chain is a study of OX40 agonist ivuxolimab in advanced cancers. Regarding the research as a whole: Ivuxolimab, which targeted the costimulatory receptor OX40 (CD134), was an agonistic, fully human IgG2 monoclonal antibody. Intravenous ivuxolimab was administered to patients every 2 weeks at six dose levels: 0.01, 0.1, 0.3, 1.5, 3 and 10 mg/kg. Of the approximately 50 dose-escalation patients, hepatocellular carcinoma was present in about 20, melanoma in approximately 15, renal cell carcinoma in 9 and head and neck cancer in 9. In the dose-escalation cohort, 65% to 90% of patients were male, and the mean age was roughly 60 years, with a range of roughly 20 to 80. Prior anti-PD-1, anti-PD-L1 or anti-CTLA-4 therapy was permitted, and checkpoint inhibitors had been received by around 40% of dose-escalation patients. Partial responses occurred in three dose-escalation patients, of whom one had hepatocellular carcinoma and two had cutaneous melanoma. Peripheral TCRbeta sequencing was intended to test whether TCR sequence diversity was altered and clonal T-cell expansion was caused by ivuxolimab. The paper describes the monotherapy dose-escalation part (N of about 52 patients) of the phase I trial of ivuxolimab. Results and caveats for the whole study, not just this receptor: Low levels of normalized T-cell clonal expansion were also seen in some patients who did not respond. After ivuxolimab, CD8+ T cells had more expanded clones than CD4+ T cells on average. At doses of 0.1 to 3.0 mg/kg, clonal expansion of both CD4+ and CD8+ blood T cells was observed from baseline to week 6. In the 0.1-3.0 mg/kg groups, partial responders had among the lowest normalized peripheral clonal expansion, particularly in CD8+ T cells. The antigen specificity of the peripheral T cells that underwent clonal expansion was not determined.

Genomic DNA was extracted from sorted cells for sequencing of the TCRbeta CDR3 region. TCRbeta CDR3 regions were sequenced using the immunoSEQ Assay. This immuneACCESS table, as held by TCRdb, lists in-frame sequences with V and J called but not all clones. Of the missing ones, under half trace to an unresolved V gene in checked studies; the others have no known cause. The sample has more than 45,000 clones on record, around 85% of them singletons. Of the sample, more than 0.8% falls within the top ten clones. The trial excluded patients who had a history of autoimmune disease or were on systemic immunosuppression. In every dose cohort, peripheral blood was drawn for TCR sequencing at baseline, cycle 4 day 1, and cycle 7 day 1. The samples were taken from a phase I, first-in-human, multicenter, open-label dose-escalation trial of ivuxolimab. Adults with locally advanced or metastatic head and neck squamous cell, hepatocellular, melanoma or renal cell carcinoma were enrolled in the trial. Before TCR sequencing, CD4+ T cells and CD8+ T cells from peripheral blood were sorted into separate populations.

In the case of this clone: There is no known antigen for this receptor. The input lacks base qualities; no much larger clone sits a single base away.

CDR1 and CDR2 are read off the germline V gene as MNHEY and SVGAGI. From the cysteine through the phenylalanine, the CDR3 covers 15 amino acids. The entry retains the CDR3 DNA only, 45 bases that are in frame from base 1. From V the trimming removes 6 bases and from J it removes 1 base, while the gene matches leave 6 bases of the junction unaccounted for. The source was CD4+ or CD8+ T cells sorted from blood, collected in a trial of the OX40 agonist ivuxolimab. This receptor was taken from an adult with an advanced solid tumor such as melanoma, head and neck, liver or kidney cancer. The chain was built from TRBV6-5 and TRBJ1-5, with 7 bases matching TRBD1. The CDR3 region has the sequence CASSTGGQSNQPQHF. In nucleotides, the sequence is TGTGCCAGCAGCACGGGGGGACAGAGCAATCAGCCCCAGCATTTT.